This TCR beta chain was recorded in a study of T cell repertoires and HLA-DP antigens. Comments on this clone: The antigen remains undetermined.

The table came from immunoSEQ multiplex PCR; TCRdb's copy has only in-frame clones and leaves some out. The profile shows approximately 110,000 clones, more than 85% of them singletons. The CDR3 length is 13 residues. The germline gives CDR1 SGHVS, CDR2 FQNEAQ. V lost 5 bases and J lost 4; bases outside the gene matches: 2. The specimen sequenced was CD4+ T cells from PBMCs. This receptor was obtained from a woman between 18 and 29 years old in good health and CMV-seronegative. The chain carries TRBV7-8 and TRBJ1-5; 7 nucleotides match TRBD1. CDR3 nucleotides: TGTGCCAGCAGCACGACAGGGAATCAGCCCCAGCATTTT. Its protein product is CASSTTGNQPQHF.